The following is a T cell receptor (beta chain) sequence with its context. These data originate in a study of blood T cell repertoires in COVID-19. Overall study: There were acute and convalescent COVID-19 samples, and they came from the United States, Italy and Spain. Nucleic acid was either cDNA or gDNA, and it came from T cells, B-cell-depleted T cells, or PBMCs.

Germline V gene lookup returns CDR1 SGHDT and CDR2 YYEEEE. The CDR3 covers 14 residues. The ends lost 1 base at V and 6 bases at J; junction bases unmatched: 3. Produced via immunoSEQ multiplex PCR; TCRdb's table is partial and in-frame only. The sample lists 200,000 to 300,000 clones; around 90% were seen once. This TCR was recovered from a man younger than 35 with active or convalescent COVID-19. The rearrangement links TRBV5-6 to TRBJ2-2; 7 nucleotides line up with TRBD2. Sequencing was carried out using peripheral blood. CDR3 coding DNA: TGTGCCAGCAGCTTGCGGGGAGGGGCCGGGGAGCTGTTTTTT. Translated, it gives CASSLRGGAGELFF. Filled out from reference TRBV5-6 and TRBJ2-2, the complete variable domain reads DAGVTQSPTHLIKTRGQQVTLRCSPKSGHDTVSWYQQALGQGPQFIFQYYEEEERQRGNFPDRFSGHQFPNYSSELNVNALLLGDSALYLCASSLRGGAGELFFGEGSRLTVL.